Listed below are T cell receptor beta chains from one sample, sequenced in a study of blood T cell repertoires in COVID-19. Some clones are missing from TCRdb's copy, which holds only in-frame ones; the method was immunoSEQ multiplex PCR. Of approximately 67,000 clones listed, 87% were seen once; the top ten hold about 5.7%. The source material was peripheral blood. These receptors all come from a man between 45 and 60 years old with active COVID-19. Both conserved end residues are part of each CDR3. A D gene is named only where the DNA matches it firmly. Size is omitted from some rows. Given values are once, few, many or a class for expanded clones.

v_call	j_call	d_call	clone_size	cdr3_aa	cdr3_nt
TRBV12-1	TRBJ2-1	-	-	CASSWAGLDKVNEQFF	TGTGCCAGCAGCTGGGCGGGACTAGATAAGGTGAATGAGCAGTTCTTC
TRBV6-2/TRBV6-3	TRBJ2-7	TRBD2	-	CASSYDLPGTSGPSSYEQYF	TGTGCCAGCAGTTACGATCTTCCCGGGACTAGCGGCCCGAGCTCCTACGAGCAGTACTTC
TRBV7-2	TRBJ1-2	-	-	CASSGRQNYGYTF	TGTGCCAGCAGCGGACGACAGAACTATGGCTACACCTTC
TRBV7-3	TRBJ2-1	-	-	CASSLVGDEQFF	TGTGCCAGCAGCTTAGTGGGAGATGAGCAGTTCTTC
TRBV7-3	TRBJ2-3	TRBD2	-	CASSSGTSGNTQYF	TGTGCCAGCAGCTCCGGGACTAGCGGAAATACGCAGTATTTT
TRBV15	TRBJ1-3	-	-	CATSREEASLSSGNTIYF	TGTGCCACCAGCAGAGAGGAGGCCAGCCTATCCTCTGGAAACACCATATATTTT
TRBV7-2	TRBJ1-2	-	-	CASSQQNSLAYGYTF	TGTGCCAGCAGCCAACAGAACTCGTTGGCCTATGGCTACACCTTC
TRBV24-1	TRBJ2-1	TRBD1	-	CATSGSGTGAYNEQFF	TGTGCCACCAGTGGATCCGGGACAGGGGCCTACAATGAGCAGTTCTTC
TRBV29-1	TRBJ1-5	TRBD1	-	CSVLTGGDQPQHF	TGCAGCGTCCTGACAGGGGGGGATCAGCCCCAGCATTTT
TRBV6-6	TRBJ1-5	-	-	CASSYVDTVFNQPQHF	TGTGCCAGCAGTTATGTGGACACCGTGTTCAATCAGCCCCAGCATTTT
TRBV6-5	TRBJ2-2	TRBD2	-	CASSKTSGNTGELFF	TGTGCCAGCAGTAAGACTAGCGGGAACACCGGGGAGCTGTTTTTT
TRBV11-3	TRBJ2-3	-	-	CASSLALFVRTDTQYF	TGTGCCAGCAGCTTAGCCTTATTCGTCCGCACAGATACGCAGTATTTT
TRBV6-2/TRBV6-3	TRBJ1-5	-	-	CASSWARGGNQPQHF	TGTGCCAGCAGTTGGGCCAGGGGAGGCAATCAGCCCCAGCATTTT
TRBV18	TRBJ1-2	-	-	CASSEANFEGTGYGYTF	TGTGCCAGCTCAGAGGCTAATTTCGAGGGGACTGGCTATGGCTACACCTTC
TRBV19	TRBJ2-5	TRBD2	-	CASSTGSSGRAIKTQYF	TGTGCCAGTAGTACGGGATCTAGCGGGAGGGCGATAAAGACCCAGTACTTC
TRBV7-2	TRBJ2-6	TRBD1	-	CASSLRFQGASGANVLTF	TGTGCCAGCAGCTTGAGGTTCCAGGGGGCCTCTGGGGCCAACGTCCTGACTTTC
TRBV19	TRBJ1-2	-	-	CASSNPRGDGYTF	TGTGCCAGTAGTAACCCCAGGGGCGATGGCTACACCTTC
TRBV7-6	TRBJ1-4	TRBD1	-	CASSSWDRGHEKLFF	TGTGCCAGCAGCAGCTGGGACAGGGGGCATGAAAAACTGTTTTTT
TRBV4-1	TRBJ1-2	-	-	CASSLSTVFNYGYTF	TGCGCCAGCAGCCTTTCGACAGTTTTTAACTATGGCTACACCTTC
TRBV6-5	TRBJ1-1	-	-	CASSYWRVTGNTEAFF	TGTGCCAGCAGTTATTGGAGAGTGACAGGGAACACTGAAGCTTTCTTT
TRBV6-2/TRBV6-3	TRBJ2-1	TRBD1	-	CASSIPTGDNEQFF	TGTGCCAGCAGCATACCGACAGGGGATAATGAGCAGTTCTTC
TRBV7-2	TRBJ1-1	TRBD1	once	CASSLGQGETEAFF	TGTGCCAGCAGCTTAGGACAGGGGGAGACTGAAGCTTTCTTT
TRBV4-3	TRBJ2-7	TRBD2	-	CASSQAASGSYEQYF	TGCGCCAGCAGCCAAGCGGCTAGCGGGAGTTACGAGCAGTACTTC
TRBV11-2	TRBJ2-1	TRBD2	-	CASSSGLLTDEQFF	TGTGCCAGCAGTTCGGGACTACTAACGGATGAGCAGTTCTTC
TRBV19	TRBJ2-1	-	-	CASTLTPLNEQFF	TGTGCCAGTACCCTGACTCCTCTAAATGAGCAGTTCTTC
TRBV4-3	TRBJ2-6	-	-	CASSRQRSGLGGANVLTF	TGCGCCAGCAGCCGCCAGAGGAGTGGCCTAGGAGGGGCCAACGTCCTGACTTTC
TRBV30	TRBJ2-3	TRBD2	-	CAWSVGLAQDTQYF	TGTGCCTGGAGTGTAGGACTAGCGCAAGATACGCAGTATTTT
TRBV5-1	TRBJ1-1	-	-	CASSWEGGGEAFF	TGCGCCAGCAGCTGGGAGGGCGGGGGTGAAGCTTTCTTT
TRBV10-1	TRBJ2-3	TRBD2	-	CASRLAGATDTQYF	TGCGCCAGCAGATTAGCGGGAGCTACAGATACGCAGTATTTT
TRBV3-1/TRBV3-2	TRBJ2-5	-	-	CASSQNLLTQYF	TGTGCCAGCAGCCAAAACTTGCTGACCCAGTACTTC
TRBV3-1/TRBV3-2	TRBJ1-6	TRBD1	few	CASSQLQGTNSPLHF	TGTGCCAGCAGCCAACTACAGGGGACGAATTCACCCCTCCACTTT
TRBV6-2/TRBV6-3	TRBJ1-5	TRBD1	-	CASSPGTVANQPQHF	TGTGCCAGCAGTCCCGGGACAGTAGCAAATCAGCCCCAGCATTTT
TRBV29-1	TRBJ2-5	TRBD1	-	CSVEGGPGQGLETQYF	TGCAGCGTTGAAGGGGGACCGGGACAGGGTCTAGAGACCCAGTACTTC
TRBV28	TRBJ1-1	-	few	CASSQREVVPEAFF	TGTGCCAGCAGTCAAAGGGAGGTCGTGCCTGAAGCTTTCTTT
TRBV4-1	TRBJ1-1	TRBD1	-	CASSRQGGMNTEAFF	TGCGCCAGCAGCCGCCAGGGGGGCATGAACACTGAAGCTTTCTTT